The TCR beta chain under discussion was sequenced for a study of blood T cell repertoires in COVID-19. Study-wide background: Samples came from the United States, Italy and Spain, spanning acute and convalescent COVID-19. Sources were T cells, B-cell-depleted T cells, or PBMCs; the material itself was cDNA or gDNA.

V was clipped by 1 base and J by 5 bases, with 16 bases between them. Germline lookup yields CDR1 SGHNT and CDR2 YYREEE (reference sequence). The CDR3 extends over 15 amino acids. Authors' methods: Reference gene primer amplification in the assay estimated nucleated cell counts. Data came from immunoSEQ multiplex PCR; TCRdb stores just in-frame clones and leaves some out. The V and J calls and the clone size are those of that table, but D and trimming were determined from the DNA. Of approximately 170,000 clones listed, 88% are singletons. Specimen: peripheral blood. The receptor's source is a man in his forties or fifties who had recovered from COVID-19. The genes are TRBV5-4 and TRBJ2-7, with no clear D. CDR3 residues: CASSLMTSGTHEQYF. The CDR3 nucleotides are TGTGCCAGCAGCTTGATGACGTCAGGAACCCACGAGCAGTACTTC.